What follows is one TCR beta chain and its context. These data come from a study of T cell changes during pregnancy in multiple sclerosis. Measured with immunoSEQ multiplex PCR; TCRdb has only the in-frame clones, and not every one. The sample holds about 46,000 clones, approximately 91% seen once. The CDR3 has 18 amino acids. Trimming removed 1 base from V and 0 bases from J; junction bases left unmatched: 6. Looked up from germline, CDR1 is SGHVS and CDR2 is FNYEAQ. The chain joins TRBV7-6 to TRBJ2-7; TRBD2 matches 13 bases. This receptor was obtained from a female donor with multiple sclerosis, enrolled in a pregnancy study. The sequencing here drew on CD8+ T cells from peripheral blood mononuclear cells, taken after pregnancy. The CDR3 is CASSLGPGTSGDSYEQYF. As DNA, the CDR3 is TGTGCCAGCAGCTTAGGTCCCGGGACTAGCGGGGACTCCTACGAGCAGTACTTC. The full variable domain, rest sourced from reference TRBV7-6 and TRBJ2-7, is GAGVSQSPRYKVTKRGQDVALRCDPISGHVSLYWYRQALGQGPEFLTYFNYEAQQDKSGLPNDRFSAERPEGSISTLTIQRTEQRDSAMYRCASSLGPGTSGDSYEQYFGPGTRLTVT.